The 23 T cell receptor beta chains listed next were all sequenced from one sample in a study of early T cells in non-severe SARS-CoV-2 infection listed by TCRdb under 2021. Libraries were made using 5' RACE. Data came from a NextSeq 500. TCRdb reworked the public reads: Q25 trimming with fastp, MiXCR clone assembly, productive beta chains retained. Rows are unified per CDR3 protein, each entry keeping the most common DNA and genes. Within this sample are 42,000 or so distinct CDR3 sequences, with approximately 5.9% of them counted one time only. The ten largest clones represent about 8.3% of the sample. This material consisted of whole blood, taken at baseline. These TCRs come from an adult who was a healthcare worker with PCR-confirmed SARS-CoV-2 infection or an uninfected control (not recorded which).

This clonotype has just a few counts. The chain has TRBV3-1 and TRBJ1-2, with 9 bases that match TRBD1. Per germline, CDR1 LGHDT and CDR2 YNNKEL (reference sequence). V trimming: 2 bases; J trimming: 7 bases; junction bases outside the gene matches: 11. The CDR3 is 16 residues long. The CDR3 spells CASSQRTGTGISGYTF. The CDR3 DNA reads TGTGCCAGCAGCCAACGTACCGGGACAGGGATTTCTGGCTACACCTTC. The variable domain in full, completed from reference TRBV3-1 and TRBJ1-2, reads DTAVSQTPKYLVTQMGNDKSIKCEQNLGHDTMYWYKQDSKKFLKIMFSYNNKELIINETVPNRFSPKSPDKAHLNLHINSLELGDSAVYFCASSQRTGTGISGYTFGSGTRLTVV.

This chain uses TRBV12-3 or TRBV12-4 with TRBJ2-1; 8 bases are a match to TRBD2. V trimming: 4 bases; J trimming: 0 bases; junction bases outside the gene matches: 2. The CDR3 extends over 15 amino acids. This chain's CDR3 is CASSYGTSSYNEQFF. For the CDR3, the DNA is TGTGCCAGCAGTTACGGGACTAGCTCCTACAATGAGCAGTTCTTC.

This clonotype was observed at least ten times. The chain joins TRBV10-3 to TRBJ1-6, with D maybe TRBD1 (6 bases). Trimming pared 6 bases from V and 10 bases from J, leaving 13 bases between. This CDR3 contains 13 residues. Germline CDR1 ENHRY, CDR2 SYGVKD. The CDR3 DNA sequence: TGTGCCATCAGCCTACAGGGCACCTCACCCCTCCACTTT. It encodes CAISLQGTSPLHF.

This clonotype was seen more than once but under ten times. The V gene is TRBV20-1, the J gene TRBJ2-7; 9 bases map to TRBD2. Germline V gene sequence: CDR1 DFQATT, CDR2 SNEGSKA (reference sequence). This CDR3 contains 13 residues. Unmatched junction bases numbered 5, after V lost 4 bases and J lost 4 bases. The DNA of the CDR3 is TGCAGTGCTAAAGAGCGGGGGGAATACGAGCAGTACTTC. Protein sequence: CSAKERGEYEQYF.

J is TRBJ2-1 and V is TRBV28, with D hard to call. CDR1 and CDR2 from the germline V gene are MDHEN and SYDVKM. CDR3 size: 14 residues. The V and J ends lost 2 bases and 0 bases respectively, with 5 bases between them. The CDR3 region has the DNA TGTGCCAGCAGTTTAGTTGGCTCCTACAATGAGCAGTTCTTC. Translating it yields CASSLVGSYNEQFF.

V usage is TRBV4-3 and J usage is TRBJ2-2; D possibly corresponds to TRBD2 (7 bases). The germline gives CDR1 LGHNA, CDR2 YSLEER. V lost 4 bases to trimming and J lost 4 bases, with 16 bases between them. The CDR3 runs to 16 residues. CDR3 coding DNA: TGCGCCAGCAGCCTCGAGGTGGGGGGGGCCACCGGGGAGCTGTTTTTT. Translating it yields CASSLEVGGATGELFF.

CDR3 nucleotides: TGTGCCAGCAGCTTAATGCCCATCGGACGGACTAATGAAAAACTGTTTTTT. Residues: CASSLMPIGRTNEKLFF. The rearrangement links TRBV7-2 to TRBJ1-4; D is unclear. CDR1 SGHTA and CDR2 FQGNSA come from the germline V gene. The CDR3 spans 17 residues. V was clipped by 2 bases and J by 2 bases, with 15 bases between them.

This clonotype turned up a few times. This chain links TRBV5-1 with TRBJ2-2; D is perhaps TRBD2 (6 bases). V was cut by 2 bases and J by 0 bases, with 8 bases left in between. There are 15 residues in the CDR3. Germline loops: CDR1 SGHRS, CDR2 YFSETQ. CDR3 loop: CASSFGGSNTGELFF. The CDR3 nucleotides are TGCGCCAGCAGCTTCGGGGGTTCGAACACCGGGGAGCTGTTTTTT.

The chain carries TRBV12-3 or TRBV12-4 and TRBJ2-7; a weak D match, TRBD1 (6 bases). V was shortened by 6 bases and J by 5 bases, with 14 bases between the two germline ends. The CDR3 contains 13 residues. The CDR3 region is CASSPRGTHEQYF. DNA of the CDR3: TGTGCCAGCAGCCCCAGGGGAACTCACGAGCAGTACTTC.

This clonotype showed up many times. The chain recombines TRBV20-1 with TRBJ1-2; a weak D match, TRBD1 (5 bases). CDR3 length: 15 residues. The germline V and J ends were trimmed by 0 bases and 5 bases, with 16 bases remaining between them. Germline CDR1 reads DFQATT; CDR2 reads SNEGSKA (reference sequence). CDR3 sequence (DNA): TGCAGTGCTAGAGAGGGAAGGAGGGAGGGGTATGGCTACACCTTC. Protein product: CSAREGRREGYGYTF.

This clonotype has a count of ten or more. The gene calls are TRBV28 and TRBJ2-1, with a tentative D call TRBD2 (5 bases). The V gene lost 6 bases and the J gene lost 4 bases, with 13 bases spanning the gap. In germline, CDR1 is MDHEN, CDR2 SYDVKM. The length of the CDR3 is 14 residues. This CDR3 is CASSVWGAYNEQFF. The CDR3 DNA is TGTGCCAGCAGCGTTTGGGGAGCTTACAATGAGCAGTTCTTC.

This chain joins TRBV11-2 and TRBJ2-3; D ambiguous. Germline values: CDR1 SGHAT, CDR2 FQNNGV. V dropped 5 bases and J dropped 6 bases, with 6 bases sitting between them. The CDR3 has 11 residues. The CDR3 DNA sequence: TGTGCCAGCAGCCCCGCGGATACGCAGTATTTT. Amino acid sequence: CASSPADTQYF.

This clonotype was recorded many times. CDR3 loop: CASSSPTSGGQETQYF. In DNA, the CDR3 is TGTGCCAGCAGCTCTCCGACTAGCGGGGGCCAAGAGACCCAGTACTTC. This chain connects TRBV7-8 to TRBJ2-5, with 12 bases aligning to TRBD2. The V gene's germline CDR1 is SGHVS and CDR2 FQNEAQ. The length of the CDR3 is 16 residues. The V gene end was trimmed by 4 bases and the J gene end by 1 base; junction bases not matched to a gene: 4. The whole variable domain, remainder taken from reference TRBV7-8 and TRBJ2-5, is GAGVSQSPRYKVAKRGQDVALRCDPISGHVSLFWYQQALGQGPEFLTYFQNEAQLDKSGLPSDRFFAERPEGSVSTLKIQRTQQEDSAVYLCASSSPTSGGQETQYFGPGTRLLVL.

This clonotype was picked up many times. This chain uses TRBV12-3 or TRBV12-4 with TRBJ2-5; TRBD2 agrees at 14 bases. V shed 3 bases, J shed 4 bases, and the junction held 1 base outside the gene matches. The CDR3 totals 15 residues. DNA of the CDR3: TGTGCCAGCAGTTTGACTAGCGGGGGGGTAGAGACCCAGTACTTC. This gives the protein CASSLTSGGVETQYF.

The table lists this clonotype with a few counts. The chain recombines TRBV13 with TRBJ2-5; the D gene is possibly TRBD2 (5 bases). Germline loops: CDR1 PRHDT, CDR2 FYEKMQ (reference sequence). The CDR3 extends over 16 amino acids. Trimming left V 5 bases short and J 5 bases short, with 21 bases between. DNA of the CDR3: TGTGCCAGCAGCCCCCTGTCCGGACTGCCCCAGGAGACCCAGTACTTC. This sequence encodes CASSPLSGLPQETQYF.

This clonotype was seen ten or more times. The chain joins TRBV12-3 or TRBV12-4 to TRBJ1-1, with D hard to call. V was clipped by 3 bases and J by 0 bases, with 11 bases between them. The CDR3 runs 15 residues. Here the CDR3 reads CASSFRREMNTEAFF. CDR3 nucleotide sequence: TGTGCCAGCAGTTTTCGGCGGGAAATGAACACTGAAGCTTTCTTT.

This clonotype was picked up many times. The chain links TRBV6-2 or TRBV6-3 to TRBJ1-5; D perhaps matches TRBD1 (6 bases). Trimming shortened V by 6 bases and J by 11 bases, and 17 bases separated the two germline ends. CDR1 is MNHEY, CDR2 SVGEGT, per germline. This CDR3 region has 13 residues. As DNA, the CDR3 is TGTGCCAGCAGAAGACAGGACGGTGGAGCCCAGCATTTT. Translating gives CASRRQDGGAQHF.

This clonotype was detected ten times or more. V gene TRBV6-5 combines with J gene TRBJ2-7; tentative D call: TRBD1 (6 bases). Looked up from germline, CDR1 is MNHEY and CDR2 is SVGAGI. The CDR3 totals 12 residues. Trimming cost V 8 bases and J 6 bases, with 14 bases left between them. The CDR3 region is CASVGARGEQYF. The CDR3 DNA sequence: TGTGCCAGCGTGGGGGCGCGAGGCGAGCAGTACTTC.

Many counts were recorded for this clonotype. The chain recombines TRBV11-2 with TRBJ2-3; D uncertain. Germline V gene data show CDR1 as SGHAT and CDR2 as FQNNGV. Trimming took off 7 bases at V and 6 bases at J, with 8 bases between the two ends. The CDR3 runs 11 residues. This CDR3 reads CASMSRDTQYF. CDR3 sequence (DNA): TGTGCCAGCATGTCTAGGGATACGCAGTATTTT.

This clonotype was seen many times. V and J are TRBV2 and TRBJ2-1; TRBD2 agrees at 13 bases. Germline CDR1 reads SNHLY; CDR2 reads FYNNEI. J was trimmed by 4 bases and V by 6 bases; bases with no gene match: 0. This CDR3 is built from 14 residues. CDR3 residues: CASRGLAGYNEQFF. In nucleotides, the CDR3 is TGTGCCAGCAGGGGACTAGCGGGGTACAATGAGCAGTTCTTC.

The chain carries TRBV19 and TRBJ2-1; 14 nucleotides agree with TRBD2. The CDR3 is made up of 17 amino acids. In germline, CDR1 is LNHDA, CDR2 SQIVND (reference sequence). V shed 4 bases, J shed 0 bases, and the junction held 2 bases outside the gene matches. CDR3 bases: TGTGCCAGTAGTACTGGGACTAGCGGGGGCTCCTACAATGAGCAGTTCTTC. Amino acids: CASSTGTSGGSYNEQFF.

The table lists this clonotype with many counts. The V call is TRBV30, the J call TRBJ2-3; 14 bases match TRBD2. Germline loops: CDR1 GTSNPN, CDR2 SVGIG (reference sequence). V was pared by 5 bases and J by 4 bases, with 2 bases of the junction left unmatched. CDR3 length: 14 amino acids. The CDR3 bases are TGTGCCTGGGGGACTAGCGGGGGAGCAGATACGCAGTATTTT. Amino acid sequence: CAWGTSGGADTQYF.

DNA for the CDR3: TGTGCCAGCAGGCCCGGTTGGGCCCGGCTTCAAGAGCAGTACTTC. The encoded protein is CASRPGWARLQEQYF. V usage is TRBV6-5 and J usage is TRBJ2-7; D is ambiguous. The CDR3 extends over 15 amino acids. Trimming removed 6 bases from V and 7 bases from J, with 22 bases in between. Germline values: CDR1 MNHEY, CDR2 SVGAGI.